The clone carrying this T cell receptor beta chain was seen only a few times. Its antigen is unknown. This sample stems from a study of T cell repertoires in cytomegalovirus infection. Study findings and constraints: Cumulative frequency (of public TCR beta family members) identified carriers of CMV plus the relevant HLA.

The V and J ends lost 5 bases and 4 bases respectively, with 11 bases between them. Germline V CDR1 and CDR2: LGHNT, FRNRAP. The CDR3 is 13 residues long. TCRdb itself ran the reads through MiXCR, one entry per CDR3 protein. The table has 450,000 to 600,000 distinct CDR3 sequences, over 9% seen once; the top ten hold 9.5% to 13%. The sample taken for sequencing was PBMCs. The chain combines TRBV12-5 with TRBJ1-1; D is ambiguous. The clonotype originates from a human donor in good health (CMV status not recorded). Some clones in this sample may be carry-over from other donors' samples. The CDR3 reads CASGRADGTEAFF. The CDR3 region has the DNA TGTGCTAGTGGTAGGGCCGACGGCACTGAAGCTTTCTTT.